The rows below give T cell receptor beta chains drawn from one sample of a study of cytomegalovirus exposure and HLA in healthy donors. The method was immunoSEQ multiplex PCR; TCRdb's version includes in-frame clones alone and lacks a portion of them. This table holds about 160,000 clones, 75% to 85% found once. Sample: PBMCs. These receptors all come from a man aged 50 to 60 in good health and CMV-seropositive. Each CDR3 is given with its conserved first and last residue. D genes are given only for firm matches. Clone size is stated in some rows and not others, as once, few, many or a class when expanded.

V,size,D,J,DNA,CDR3
TRBV20-1,-,-,TRBJ2-5,TGCAGTGCGGTGACTAGTGAGACCCAGTACTTC,CSAVTSETQYF
TRBV11-3,-,-,TRBJ2-3,TGTGCCAGCAGCCGCGCGGGGGCCGACACAGATACGCAGTATTTT,CASSRAGADTDTQYF
TRBV5-1,once,TRBD2,TRBJ2-3,TGCGCCAGCAACCTGGGGGGGAGGGAGACAGATACGCAGTATTTT,CASNLGGRETDTQYF
TRBV5-1,-,-,TRBJ2-7,TGCGCCAGCAGCTTGGGTGGGGGGAGCTCCTACGAGCAGTACTTC,CASSLGGGSSYEQYF
TRBV5-1,-,-,TRBJ1-1,TGCGCCAGCAGCTCGGGTATGAACACTGAAGCTTTCTTT,CASSSGMNTEAFF
TRBV4-2,once,TRBD2,TRBJ2-1,TGTGCCAGCAGCCAAGGGCTAGCGGGATCCTACAATGAGCAGTTCTTC,CASSQGLAGSYNEQFF
TRBV4-1,-,-,TRBJ2-2,TGCGCCAGCAGCCCCCATCTCCTGATCCCGACCGGGGCGAACACCGGGGAGCTGTTTTTT,CASSPHLLIPTGANTGELFF
TRBV25-1,-,TRBD1,TRBJ2-2,TGTGCCAGCAGTGCTAGACAGGGGATTAACACCGGGGAGCTGTTTTTT,CASSARQGINTGELFF
TRBV4-1,once,-,TRBJ1-1,TGCGCCAGCAGCCAAGGGTCGGGACATATGAACACTGAAGCTTTCTTT,CASSQGSGHMNTEAFF
TRBV18,-,-,TRBJ1-3,TGTGCCAGCTCGACACCGAACTCTGGAAACACCATATATTTT,CASSTPNSGNTIYF
TRBV6-5,-,TRBD1,TRBJ2-1,TGTGCCAGCGGGTTCAGGGGGCGAAATGAGCAGTTCTTC,CASGFRGRNEQFF
TRBV6-6,-,-,TRBJ1-3,TGTGCCAGCAGTAGACAGGGAAACACCATATATTTT,CASSRQGNTIYF
TRBV27,-,-,TRBJ1-1,TGTGCCAGCAGTTTATCAATCGACACTGAAGCTTTCTTT,CASSLSIDTEAFF
TRBV6-4,-,-,TRBJ1-4,TGTGCCAGCAGTGACCGGGAGACTGCAACTAATGAAAAACTGTTTTTT,CASSDRETATNEKLFF
TRBV18,-,-,TRBJ1-1,TGTGCCAGCTCACCACCGATCGGGAACGCTGAAGCTTTCTTT,CASSPPIGNAEAFF
TRBV19,-,-,TRBJ2-1,TGTGCCAGTAGTATACTAGTGGCCCGCTCCTACAATGAGCAGTTCTTC,CASSILVARSYNEQFF
TRBV4-2,-,-,TRBJ1-2,TGTGCCAGCAGCCAAGATGGGGGGAGCTACACCTTC,CASSQDGGSYTF
TRBV2,-,-,TRBJ1-2,TGTGCCAGCAGTGAAACTAGCGGCGCAGGCCTCCAGATTTATGGCTACACCTTC,CASSETSGAGLQIYGYTF
TRBV11-2,-,TRBD1,TRBJ1-4,TGTGCCAGCAGCTTAATTAGTATGGGACAGTATGAAAAACTGTTTTTT,CASSLISMGQYEKLFF
TRBV2,-,-,TRBJ2-2,TGTGCCAGTCAGGCTCGGCAGATAAACACCGGGGAGCTGTTTTTT,CASQARQINTGELFF
TRBV25-1,-,-,TRBJ1-6,TGTGCCAGCCGGTTCGCGAATAATTCACCCCTCCACTTT,CASRFANNSPLHF
TRBV4-1,-,-,TRBJ2-2,TGCGCCAGCAGCTTCCCCAGTTTTGGCGGAGGTTGGTCCGGGGAGCTGTTTTTT,CASSFPSFGGGWSGELFF
TRBV5-8,-,TRBD2,TRBJ2-4,TGTGCCAGCAGCAGGGAGGGCCTCACCAAAAACATTCAGTACTTC,CASSREGLTKNIQYF
TRBV4-1,once,-,TRBJ2-2,TGCGCCAGCAGCCAAACAGGGACCGGGGAGCTGTTTTTT,CASSQTGTGELFF
TRBV5-1,-,-,TRBJ2-1,TGCGCCAGCAGCTTGATCGGGTCGGGAAAGAACAATGAGCAGTTCTTC,CASSLIGSGKNNEQFF
TRBV4-2,-,-,TRBJ2-4,TGTGCCAGCAGCCTCGAGCCTAGGGGGTCTGACAAAAACATTCAGTACTTC,CASSLEPRGSDKNIQYF
TRBV7-2,few,-,TRBJ1-1,TGTGCCAGCAGCTTAGCGTATGGGGCCGCAGCTTTCTTT,CASSLAYGAAAFF
TRBV5-1,few,TRBD1,TRBJ2-6,TGCGCCAGCAGCTGGACAGGGGCCGGGGCCAACGTCCTGACTTTC,CASSWTGAGANVLTF
TRBV4-1,few,-,TRBJ2-3,TGCGCCAGCAGCCAAGAACTAGTTCTCTCAGATACGCAGTATTTT,CASSQELVLSDTQYF
TRBV5-1,many,TRBD1,TRBJ1-1,TGCGCCAGCAGCTTGGGGACAGGTCCAGCGAACACTGAAGCTTTCTTT,CASSLGTGPANTEAFF
TRBV30,-,TRBD2,TRBJ2-5,TGTGCCTGGAAGCTAGCGGGAGGGGAGACCCAGTACTTC,CAWKLAGGETQYF
TRBV28,-,-,TRBJ2-1,TGTGCCGGATCGGGCAACCAGGGAGTAGGGGGCAATGAGCAGTTCTTC,CAGSGNQGVGGNEQFF
TRBV28,-,TRBD2,TRBJ2-5,TGTGCCAGCAGTTTCCCCACTAGCGGACAAGAGACCCAGTACTTC,CASSFPTSGQETQYF
TRBV5-1,-,TRBD2,TRBJ2-3,TGCGCCAGCACCAAAAGCGGGGGGAACACAGATACGCAGTATTTT,CASTKSGGNTDTQYF
TRBV19,-,TRBD1,TRBJ1-1,TGTGCCAGTCACAGGGGGCGACGTTTTTTCTTT,CASHRGRRFFF
TRBV19,-,TRBD1,TRBJ1-1,TGTGCCAGTATGACAGGGATTCGTGGGGCTTTCTTT,CASMTGIRGAFF
TRBV7-2,once,TRBD2,TRBJ2-7,TGTGCCAGCAGCTTAGCAAACGGGGGGGCCTACGAGCAGTACTTC,CASSLANGGAYEQYF
TRBV27,-,TRBD2,TRBJ2-3,TGTGCCAGCCGGGGAGCGGGGGGCCGCGATACGCAGTATTTT,CASRGAGGRDTQYF
TRBV5-1,-,TRBD2,TRBJ2-1,TGCGCCAGCAGCACCGTAGCGGGAGGATCCAATGAGCAGTTCTTC,CASSTVAGGSNEQFF
TRBV19,-,-,TRBJ2-1,TGTGCCAGTAGCGAGCGGGCTCATTACAATGAGCAGTTCTTC,CASSERAHYNEQFF
TRBV6-6,-,-,TRBJ2-7,TGTGCCAGCAGTTACGTCGTTGGAGCCGAGCAGTACTTC,CASSYVVGAEQYF
TRBV27,-,TRBD1,TRBJ2-7,TGTGCCAGCAGTTTAAAGGACAGGGACTCCTACGAGCAGTACTTC,CASSLKDRDSYEQYF
TRBV19,-,TRBD1,TRBJ1-5,TGTGCCAGTAGTATAGATCAGGACAGGGGGCGAAATCAGCCCCAGCATTTT,CASSIDQDRGRNQPQHF
TRBV7-9,once,-,TRBJ1-2,TGTGCCAGCAGCCTGACGACTGGGCGGGCTGGCTACACCTTC,CASSLTTGRAGYTF
TRBV11-3,-,-,TRBJ1-4,TGTGCCAACCAGAGGAGATTGGAAAAACTGTTTTTT,CANQRRLEKLFF
TRBV7-2,-,-,TRBJ2-5,TGTGCCAGCAGCTTACGAGGAGACAGATTTCAAGAGACCCAGTACTTC,CASSLRGDRFQETQYF
TRBV10-3,few,-,TRBJ1-2,TGTGCCATCAGTGAGTTCCAGGGACTTGGCTACACCTTC,CAISEFQGLGYTF
TRBV9,-,TRBD2,TRBJ2-2,TGTGCCAGCAGCGTAGGACTAGCGGGAGCCGGGGAGCTGTTTTTT,CASSVGLAGAGELFF
TRBV7-3,once,TRBD2,TRBJ2-1,TGTGCCAGCAGCTCGGGACTAGCGGGAGCTAATGAGCAGTTCTTC,CASSSGLAGANEQFF
TRBV29-1,-,-,TRBJ1-1,TGCAGCGTCCAAACAGGGATCGCTTTCTTT,CSVQTGIAFF
TRBV4-1,-,TRBD1,TRBJ2-5,TGCGCCAGCAGCCCCGGTGGGACAGGGAAAGAGACCCAGTACTTC,CASSPGGTGKETQYF
TRBV5-6,-,-,TRBJ2-1,TGTGCCAGCAGCTTGAAAGGGGGAAATGAGCAGTTCTTC,CASSLKGGNEQFF
TRBV19,-,-,TRBJ2-2,TGTGCCAGTAGTATCGGAGGGTCGCAGATGAACACCGGGGAGCTGTTTTTT,CASSIGGSQMNTGELFF
TRBV6-1,-,-,TRBJ1-6,TGTGCCAGCGTGAGCTCCTATAATTCACCCCTCCACTTT,CASVSSYNSPLHF
TRBV9,-,TRBD2,TRBJ2-3,TGTGCCAGCAGCCGTCCGGGACTAGCTGGAGATACGCAGTATTTT,CASSRPGLAGDTQYF
TRBV19,-,-,TRBJ2-4,TGTGCCAGTAGTCCAGAGGCGGGGGCCTTAGCCAAAAACATTCAGTACTTC,CASSPEAGALAKNIQYF
TRBV11-1,-,-,TRBJ2-2,TGTGCCAGCAGCCCCCCCGGCAGGGCGAACACCGGGGAGCTGTTTTTT,CASSPPGRANTGELFF
TRBV7-9,-,-,TRBJ2-4,TGTTCCAGCAGCCCCCGTAACATTCAGTACTTC,CSSSPRNIQYF
TRBV14,-,-,TRBJ1-5,TGTGCCAGCAGCCCTTATCAATCAGGGCCCCAGCATTTT,CASSPYQSGPQHF
TRBV6-5,-,-,TRBJ1-1,TGTGCCAGCAGTTACGCCTACAGGTCGCCAGAAGCTTTCTTT,CASSYAYRSPEAFF